The rows below give T cell receptor beta chains drawn from one sample of a study of shared clonotypes between healthy human individuals. Assay used: immunoSEQ multiplex PCR; TCRdb lists only in-frame clones, some missing. In the table there are more than 600,000 clones, 90% to 95% of which are singletons. Sequenced material: naive CD8+ T cells sorted from blood. The receptors were sampled from a man aged 25 to 40 in good health. Both conserved end residues are part of each CDR3. A D gene is named only where the DNA matches it firmly. Size tells how often a clone was seen (once, few, many) or the class of an expanded clone, and some rows leave it out.

>TRBV7-8|TRBD2|-|TRBJ2-2
CASSKTSGRVTGELFF
TGTGCCAGCAGCAAAACTAGCGGGAGGGTAACCGGGGAGCTGTTTTTT
>TRBV27|-|-|TRBJ2-1
CASSLYGRHNEQFF
TGTGCCAGCAGTTTATACGGGAGACACAATGAGCAGTTCTTC
>TRBV7-2|TRBD1|-|TRBJ1-5
CASSRPGQGDGQPQHF
TGTGCCAGCAGCCGCCCTGGACAGGGAGATGGTCAGCCCCAGCATTTT
>TRBV7-2|-|-|TRBJ2-7
CASRRSTYDEQYF
TGTGCCAGCAGACGAAGTACCTACGACGAGCAGTACTTC
>TRBV6-1|-|-|TRBJ2-7
CASSPEGYEQYF
TGTGCCAGCAGCCCAGAGGGTTACGAGCAGTACTTC
>TRBV4-1|-|-|TRBJ2-7
CASSQVDTYEQYF
TGCGCCAGCAGCCAGGTAGACACCTACGAGCAGTACTTC
>TRBV9|-|-|TRBJ2-7
CASSDGLGKDYEQYF
TGTGCCAGCAGCGACGGACTGGGTAAAGACTACGAGCAGTACTTC
>TRBV6-1|TRBD2|-|TRBJ2-7
CASSEEGVRLAGSPEQYF
TGTGCCAGCAGTGAAGAGGGAGTGAGGCTAGCGGGATCTCCCGAGCAGTACTTC
>TRBV4-1|-|-|TRBJ2-7
CASSPPGLWDYEQYF
TGCGCCAGCAGTCCCCCGGGGCTCTGGGACTACGAGCAGTACTTC
>TRBV29-1|-|-|TRBJ1-1
CSVPGGLLNTEAFF
TGCAGCGTTCCCGGGGGCCTCTTGAACACTGAAGCTTTCTTT
>TRBV13|-|-|TRBJ2-1
CASSGRNEQFF
TGTGCCAGCAGCGGCCGGAATGAGCAGTTCTTC
>TRBV18|TRBD2|-|TRBJ2-1
CASSLALAGGLFHNEQFF
TGTGCCAGCTCACTAGCGCTAGCGGGAGGCCTTTTCCACAATGAGCAGTTCTTC
>TRBV7-8|TRBD1|-|TRBJ1-5
CASTDHRTGGSAQHF
TGTGCCAGCACCGATCATAGGACAGGGGGGTCGGCCCAGCATTTT
>TRBV20-1|-|-|TRBJ2-5
CSARDVGTQYF
TGCAGTGCTAGAGATGTAGGGACCCAGTACTTC
>TRBV7-9|-|-|TRBJ2-5
CASSSPSIVQETQYF
TGTGCCAGCAGCTCCCCCTCGATAGTGCAAGAGACCCAGTACTTC
>TRBV18|-|-|TRBJ1-5
CASSPKYRQPQHF
TGTGCCAGCTCACCAAAGTATCGGCAGCCCCAGCATTTT
>TRBV27|TRBD1|-|TRBJ2-7
CASSPDRVDEQYF
TGTGCCAGCAGTCCGGACAGGGTTGACGAGCAGTACTTC
>TRBV25-1|-|few|TRBJ2-5
CASSELAETQYF
TGTGCCAGCAGTGAACTAGCGGAGACCCAGTACTTC
>TRBV7-9|TRBD2|-|TRBJ2-7
CASSLVASGIYEQYF
TGTGCCAGCAGCTTAGTGGCTAGCGGGATCTACGAGCAGTACTTC
>TRBV4-1|TRBD1|-|TRBJ2-7
CASSQMGTGRYEQYF
TGCGCCAGCAGCCAGATGGGGACAGGACGCTACGAGCAGTACTTC
>TRBV2|TRBD2|-|TRBJ2-5
CASSELLAVQETQYF
TGTGCCAGCAGTGAATTGCTAGCGGTCCAAGAGACCCAGTACTTC
>TRBV29-1|-|-|TRBJ2-2
CSARDRAGTGELFF
TGCAGCGCCCGAGACAGGGCGGGGACCGGGGAGCTGTTTTTT
>TRBV7-9|-|-|TRBJ2-1
CASSSTGEPSYNEQFF
TGTGCCAGCAGCTCCACTGGGGAGCCTTCCTACAATGAGCAGTTCTTC
>TRBV28|-|-|TRBJ2-2
CASSQRPRSGELFF
TGTGCCAGCAGCCAACGCCCCCGCAGCGGGGAGCTGTTTTTT
>TRBV11-2|-|-|TRBJ2-7
CASSLVGEQYF
TGTGCCAGCAGCTTAGTAGGTGAGCAGTACTTC
>TRBV27|TRBD2|-|TRBJ2-1
CASRTGLANNEQFF
TGTGCCAGCAGAACGGGACTAGCGAACAATGAGCAGTTCTTC
>TRBV7-3|-|-|TRBJ1-3
CASSLAAGNTIYF
TGTGCCAGCAGCTTAGCAGCTGGAAACACCATATATTTT
>TRBV18|-|-|TRBJ2-3
CASSPEGSWTDTQYF
TGTGCCAGCTCACCGGAGGGTTCTTGGACAGATACGCAGTATTTT
>TRBV19|-|-|TRBJ2-7
CASSPDSPSSYEQYF
TGTGCCAGTAGTCCGGACTCTCCGAGCTCCTACGAGCAGTACTTC
>TRBV9|-|-|TRBJ2-7
CASSVTDYEQYF
TGTGCCAGCAGCGTAACGGACTACGAGCAGTACTTC
>TRBV7-6|TRBD2|-|TRBJ2-7
CASSLQAGGYEQYF
TGTGCCAGCAGCTTACAAGCGGGAGGCTACGAGCAGTACTTC
>TRBV10-3|-|-|TRBJ2-7
CAISGMRESYEQYF
TGTGCCATCAGTGGAATGCGGGAATCCTACGAGCAGTACTTC
>TRBV30|TRBD2|once|TRBJ2-1
CAWSAGTSGADEQFF
TGTGCCTGGAGTGCGGGGACTAGCGGGGCCGATGAGCAGTTCTTC